These 6 T cell receptor beta chains were sequenced from one sample in a study of cytomegalovirus exposure and HLA in healthy donors. PCR involved 60 Vbeta and 13 Jbeta primers. The method was immunoSEQ multiplex PCR; TCRdb's version includes in-frame clones alone and lacks a portion of them. The sample lists fewer than 250,000 clones, about four fifths occurring once. Sequenced sample: PBMCs. The receptors originated from a woman aged 45-65 years in good health and CMV-seropositive.

The rearrangement joins TRBV18 to TRBJ2-3, with TRBD1 as a possible D gene (6 bases). V lost 2 bases and J lost 6, with 15 bases in between. From germline, CDR1 is KGHSH and CDR2 LQKENI. The CDR3 has 15 amino acids. CDR3 coding DNA: TGTGCCAGCTCACCAATAGGGACATTTTCTGATACGCAGTATTTT. Amino acid sequence: CASSPIGTFSDTQYF.

V is TRBV2 and J is TRBJ1-1; D gene unclear. The CDR3 is 13 residues long. V shed 7 bases and J shed 3 bases, with 12 bases lying between them. Germline-derived CDR1 and CDR2 are SNHLY and FYNNEI. CDR3: CASKEEVDTEAFF. Here the CDR3 DNA reads TGTGCCAGCAAGGAAGAGGTGGACACTGAAGCTTTCTTT.

CDR3 loop: CASRLGRGGYEQYF. In nucleotides, the CDR3 is TGTGCCAGCAGACTAGGGAGGGGAGGCTACGAGCAGTACTTC. The chain couples TRBV6-1 to TRBJ2-7; 7 nucleotides line up with TRBD2. The germline V gene has CDR1 MNHNS and CDR2 SASEGT. The CDR3 has 14 residues. V lost 6 bases and J lost 3; bases outside the gene matches: 8.

The V gene is TRBV6-1, the J gene TRBJ2-7, with a weak D call TRBD1 (6 bases). Between the trimmed V and J ends, which lost 4 bases and 4 bases, there was a span of 20 bases. This CDR3 spans 16 amino acids. Per germline, CDR1 MNHNS and CDR2 SASEGT. CDR3: CASSGSWGQGLYEQYF. The CDR3 DNA reads TGTGCCAGCAGTGGTTCGTGGGGGCAGGGGTTATACGAGCAGTACTTC.

The V call is TRBV7-3, the J call TRBJ2-1, with D tentatively TRBD2 (6 bases). CDR1 and CDR2 (germline): SGHTA, FQGTGA. Trimming stripped 2 bases from V and 7 bases from J, with 12 bases between. The CDR3 sequence is 14 residues long. CDR3 in DNA: TGTGCCAGCAGCTTATCTGTAAGCGGGAATGAGCAGTTCTTC. Its translation: CASSLSVSGNEQFF.

In regard to this clone: Mismatch with germline at one junction end may stem from a read error. Other nucleotide sequences in the sample specify the same CDR3. The V gene is TRBV30, the J gene TRBJ1-6, with 7 bases fitting TRBD1. Germline V CDR1 and CDR2: GTSNPN, SVGIG (reference sequence). The CDR3 has 15 residues. CDR3 loop: CAWRASGTANSPLHF. The DNA of the CDR3 is TGTGCCTGGAGAGCATCGGGGACAGCTAATTCCCCCCTCCACTTT.